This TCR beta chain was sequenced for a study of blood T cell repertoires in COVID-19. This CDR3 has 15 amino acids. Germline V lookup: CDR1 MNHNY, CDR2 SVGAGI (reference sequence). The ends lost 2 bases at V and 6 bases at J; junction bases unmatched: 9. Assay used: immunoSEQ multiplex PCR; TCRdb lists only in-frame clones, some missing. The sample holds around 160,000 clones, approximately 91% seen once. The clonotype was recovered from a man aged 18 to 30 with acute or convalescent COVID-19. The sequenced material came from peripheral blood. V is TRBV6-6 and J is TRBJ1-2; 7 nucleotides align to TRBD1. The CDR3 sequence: CASSYRTGAYDGYTF. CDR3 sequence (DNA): TGTGCCAGCAGTTACCGAACAGGGGCGTATGATGGCTACACCTTC.